This TCR beta chain was sequenced for a study of early T cells in non-severe SARS-CoV-2 infection. Whole-study context: The chains were unpaired, and the sequenced material was bulk RNA from unsorted whole blood.

This clonotype has just a few counts. The CDR3 runs 13 residues. TCRdb itself ran the 5' RACE reads through MiXCR, one entry per CDR3 protein. The sample yields tens of thousands of distinct CDR3 sequences, less than 15% seen once. The TCR originated in an adult who was a healthcare worker with PCR-confirmed SARS-CoV-2 infection or an uninfected control (not recorded which). The material was whole blood, obtained at baseline. This chain joins TRBV21-1 and TRBJ2-5; the table names TRBD1, a call not compared with the DNA. TRBV21-1 is a listed pseudogene. The DNA for the CDR3 is TGTGCCAGCAGCCCCCTCAGAGGAGAGACCCAGTACTTC. Translating gives CASSPLRGETQYF.